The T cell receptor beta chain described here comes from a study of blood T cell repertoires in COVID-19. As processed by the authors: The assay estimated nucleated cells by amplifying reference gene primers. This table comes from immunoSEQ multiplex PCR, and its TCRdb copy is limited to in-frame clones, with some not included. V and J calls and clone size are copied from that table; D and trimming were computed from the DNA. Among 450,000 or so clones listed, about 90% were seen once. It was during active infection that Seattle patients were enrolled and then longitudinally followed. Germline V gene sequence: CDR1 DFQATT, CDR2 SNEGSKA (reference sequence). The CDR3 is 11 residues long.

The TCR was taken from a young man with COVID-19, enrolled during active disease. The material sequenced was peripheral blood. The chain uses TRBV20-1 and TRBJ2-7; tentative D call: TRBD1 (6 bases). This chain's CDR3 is CSAGEPYEQYF. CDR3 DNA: TGCAGCGCAGGGGAACCCTACGAGCAGTACTTC.